The clone carrying this T cell receptor beta chain was found many times. Its antigen is unknown. With V trimmed by 5 bases and J by 5 bases, 5 bases remained unmatched. Germline V gene lookup returns CDR1 SGHTA and CDR2 FQGTGA. The CDR3 extends over 15 amino acids. The sample belongs to a study of neurological immune-mediated disorders. The study's findings and limits: Because no CDR3 amino acid sequences were shared across subjects by expanded clones, private repertoires were suggested in all groups. Association with the multiple sclerosis repertoire cluster was not found for any clinical or MRI feature. When grouped phylogenetically, the repertoires of 18 of the 34 multiple sclerosis patients fell together in one related-CDR3 cluster, which is a possible signature.

cDNA was made by 5'RACE with 10-nucleotide random UMIs. MiXCR, run by TCRdb on the 5' RACE reads, gives a single entry per CDR3 protein. The table records about 62,000 distinct CDR3 sequences, around 3.8% of them present only once. The TCR sequence derives from a woman aged 45-60 years with multiple sclerosis. Sequenced material: PBMCs. The V and J genes are TRBV7-3 and TRBJ2-3; 12 nucleotides agree with TRBD2. The CDR3 DNA is TGTGCCAGCAGCCTCCTAGCGGGAGGGCGAGATACGCAGTATTTT. Translating it yields CASSLLAGGRDTQYF. Variable domain in full (rest from reference TRBV7-3 and TRBJ2-3): GAGVSQTPSNKVTEKGKYVELRCDPISGHTALYWYRQSLGQGPEFLIYFQGTGAADDSGLPNDRFFAVRPEGSVSTLKIQRTERGDSAVYLCASSLLAGGRDTQYFGPGTRLTVL.